The clone carrying this T cell receptor (delta chain) was counted at least ten times. One base separates it from a far larger clone, so it is likely a read error. Within the sample, other DNA sequences also encode this same CDR3. The data derive from a study of γδ T cells in repeated Plasmodium falciparum infection. Vgamma9/Vdelta2+ and Vdelta2-negative gammadelta T cells were flow-sorted from PBMC for bulk sequencing. Germline CDR1 and CDR2: TSWWSYY and QGS. The CDR3 runs to 20 residues. TCRdb reprocessed the multiplex PCR reads using CATT. This sample has some 51,000 delta-chain clones, with 1.9% found just once.

Specimen: gamma-delta T cells from blood. This chain links TRDV1 with TRDJ1; 8 positions agree with TRDD3. TCRdb carries no J gene annotation; the J gene was assigned here by matching the DNA with germline. This clonotype was sampled from a pool of human donors (malaria-infected and uninfected, not separated). The CDR3 protein is CALGKRTVLGIPGYTDKLIF. The CDR3 nucleotides read TGTGCCCTTGGGAAACGAACGGTCCTGGGGATACCTGGGTACACCGATAAACTCATCTTT.